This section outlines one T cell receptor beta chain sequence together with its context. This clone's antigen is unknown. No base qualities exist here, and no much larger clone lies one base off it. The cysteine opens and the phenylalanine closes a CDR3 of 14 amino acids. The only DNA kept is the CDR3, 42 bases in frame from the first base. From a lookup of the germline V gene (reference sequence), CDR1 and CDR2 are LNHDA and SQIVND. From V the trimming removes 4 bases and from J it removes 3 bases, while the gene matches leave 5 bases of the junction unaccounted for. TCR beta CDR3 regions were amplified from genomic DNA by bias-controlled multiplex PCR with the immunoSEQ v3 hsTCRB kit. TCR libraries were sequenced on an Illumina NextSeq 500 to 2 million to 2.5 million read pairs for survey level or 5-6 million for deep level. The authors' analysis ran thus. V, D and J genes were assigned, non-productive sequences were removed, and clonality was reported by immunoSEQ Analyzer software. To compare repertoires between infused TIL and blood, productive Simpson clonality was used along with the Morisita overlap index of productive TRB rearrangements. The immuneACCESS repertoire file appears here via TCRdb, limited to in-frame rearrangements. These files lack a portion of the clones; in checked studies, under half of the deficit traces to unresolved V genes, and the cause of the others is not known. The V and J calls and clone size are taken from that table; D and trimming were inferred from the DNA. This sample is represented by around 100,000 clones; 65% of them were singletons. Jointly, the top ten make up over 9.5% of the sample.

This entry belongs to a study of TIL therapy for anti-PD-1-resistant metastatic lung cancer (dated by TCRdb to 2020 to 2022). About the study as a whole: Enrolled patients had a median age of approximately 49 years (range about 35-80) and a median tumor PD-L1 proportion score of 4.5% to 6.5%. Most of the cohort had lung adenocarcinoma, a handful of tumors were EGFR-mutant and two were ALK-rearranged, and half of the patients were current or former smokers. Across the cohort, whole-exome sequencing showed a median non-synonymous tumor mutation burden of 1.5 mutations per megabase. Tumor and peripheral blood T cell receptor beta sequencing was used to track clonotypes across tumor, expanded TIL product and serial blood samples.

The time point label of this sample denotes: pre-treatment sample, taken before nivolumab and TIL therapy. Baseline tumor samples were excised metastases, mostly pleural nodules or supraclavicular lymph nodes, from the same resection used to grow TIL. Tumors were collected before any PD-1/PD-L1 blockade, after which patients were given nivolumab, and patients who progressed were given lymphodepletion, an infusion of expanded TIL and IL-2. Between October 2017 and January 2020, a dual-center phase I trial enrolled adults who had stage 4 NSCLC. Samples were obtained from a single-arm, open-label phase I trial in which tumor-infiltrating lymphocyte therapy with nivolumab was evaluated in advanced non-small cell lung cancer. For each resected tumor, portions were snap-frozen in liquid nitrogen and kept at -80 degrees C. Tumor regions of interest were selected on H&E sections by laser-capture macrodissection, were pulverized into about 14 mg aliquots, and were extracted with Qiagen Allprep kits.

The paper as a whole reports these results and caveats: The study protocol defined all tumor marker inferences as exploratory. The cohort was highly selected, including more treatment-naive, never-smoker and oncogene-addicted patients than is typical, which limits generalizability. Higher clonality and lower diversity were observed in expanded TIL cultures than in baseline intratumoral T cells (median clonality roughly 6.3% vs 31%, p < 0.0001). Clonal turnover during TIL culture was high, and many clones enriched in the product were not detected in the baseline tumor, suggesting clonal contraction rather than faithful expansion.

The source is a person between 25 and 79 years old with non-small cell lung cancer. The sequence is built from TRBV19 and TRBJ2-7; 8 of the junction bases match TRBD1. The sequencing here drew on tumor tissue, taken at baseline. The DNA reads TGTGCCAGTAGTAACCAGGACAGGGTCTACGAGCAGTACTTC. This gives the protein CASSNQDRVYEQYF.